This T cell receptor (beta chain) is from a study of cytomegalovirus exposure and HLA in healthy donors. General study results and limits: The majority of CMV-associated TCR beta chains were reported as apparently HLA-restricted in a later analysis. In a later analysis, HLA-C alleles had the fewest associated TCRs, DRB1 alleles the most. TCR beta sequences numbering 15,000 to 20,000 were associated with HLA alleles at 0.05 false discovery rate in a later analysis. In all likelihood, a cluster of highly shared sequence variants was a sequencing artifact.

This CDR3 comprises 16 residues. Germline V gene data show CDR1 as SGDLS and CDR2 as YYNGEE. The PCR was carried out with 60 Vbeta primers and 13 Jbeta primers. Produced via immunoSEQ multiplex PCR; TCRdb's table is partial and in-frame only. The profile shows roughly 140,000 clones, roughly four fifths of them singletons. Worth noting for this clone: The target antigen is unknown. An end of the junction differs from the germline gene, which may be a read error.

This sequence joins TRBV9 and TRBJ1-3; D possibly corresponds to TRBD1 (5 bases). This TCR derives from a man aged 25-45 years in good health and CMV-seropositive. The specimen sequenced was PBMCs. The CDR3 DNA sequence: TGTGCCAGCAGCCCCCGCGCGGGGGAGAATGGAGACACCATATATTTT. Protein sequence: CASSPRAGENGDTIYF.